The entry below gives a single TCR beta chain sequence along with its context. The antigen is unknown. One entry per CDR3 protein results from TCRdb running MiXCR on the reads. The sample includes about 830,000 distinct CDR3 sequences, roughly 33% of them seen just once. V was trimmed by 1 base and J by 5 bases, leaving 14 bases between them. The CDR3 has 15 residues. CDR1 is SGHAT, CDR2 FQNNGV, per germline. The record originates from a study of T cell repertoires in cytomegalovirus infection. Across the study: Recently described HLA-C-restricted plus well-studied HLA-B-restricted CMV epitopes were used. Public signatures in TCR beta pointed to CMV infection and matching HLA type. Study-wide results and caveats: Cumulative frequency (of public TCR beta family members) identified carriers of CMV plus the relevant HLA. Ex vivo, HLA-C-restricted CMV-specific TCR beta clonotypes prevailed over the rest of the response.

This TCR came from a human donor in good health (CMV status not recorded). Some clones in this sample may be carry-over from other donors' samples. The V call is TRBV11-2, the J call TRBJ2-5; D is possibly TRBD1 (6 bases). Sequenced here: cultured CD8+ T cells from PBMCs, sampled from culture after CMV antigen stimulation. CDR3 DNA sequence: TGTGCCAGCAGCTTAGTACAGGGCGGGCTGGAGACCCAGTACTTC. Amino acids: CASSLVQGGLETQYF.